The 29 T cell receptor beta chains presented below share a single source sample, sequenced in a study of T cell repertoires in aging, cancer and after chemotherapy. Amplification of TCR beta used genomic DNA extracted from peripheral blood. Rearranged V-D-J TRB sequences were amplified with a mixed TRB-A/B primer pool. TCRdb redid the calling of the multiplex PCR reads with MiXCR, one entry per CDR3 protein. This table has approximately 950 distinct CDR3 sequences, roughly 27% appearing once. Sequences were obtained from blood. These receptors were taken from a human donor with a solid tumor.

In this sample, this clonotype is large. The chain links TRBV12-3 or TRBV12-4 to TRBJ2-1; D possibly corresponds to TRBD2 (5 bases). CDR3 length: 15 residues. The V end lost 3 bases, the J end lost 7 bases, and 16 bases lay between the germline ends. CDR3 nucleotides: TGTGCCAGCAGTTTTGCAGAGGGCCGTGGAAATGAGCAGTTCTTC. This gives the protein CASSFAEGRGNEQFF.

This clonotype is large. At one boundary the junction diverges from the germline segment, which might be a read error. CDR3 DNA sequence: TGTGGCAGCACCGACAGGGAGGAAGGCGACTACACCTTC. Translating it yields CGSTDREEGDYTF. The chain joins TRBV6-2 or TRBV6-3 to TRBJ1-2; 7 positions match TRBD1. This CDR3 is 13 amino acids long. CDR1 is MNHEY, CDR2 SVGEGT, per germline.

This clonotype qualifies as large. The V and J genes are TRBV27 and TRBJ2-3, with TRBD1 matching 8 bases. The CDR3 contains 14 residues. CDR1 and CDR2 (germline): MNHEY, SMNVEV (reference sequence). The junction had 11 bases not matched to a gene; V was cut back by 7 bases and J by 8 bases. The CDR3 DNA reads TGTGCCAGCACACCGGGACAGGCGACGGGTACGCAGTATTTT. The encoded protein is CASTPGQATGTQYF.

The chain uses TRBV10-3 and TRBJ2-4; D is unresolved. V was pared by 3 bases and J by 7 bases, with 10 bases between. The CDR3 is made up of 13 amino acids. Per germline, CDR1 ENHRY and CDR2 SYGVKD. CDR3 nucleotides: TGTGCCATCAGTGATTGGTCGGAGAACATTCAGTACTTC. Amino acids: CAISDWSENIQYF.

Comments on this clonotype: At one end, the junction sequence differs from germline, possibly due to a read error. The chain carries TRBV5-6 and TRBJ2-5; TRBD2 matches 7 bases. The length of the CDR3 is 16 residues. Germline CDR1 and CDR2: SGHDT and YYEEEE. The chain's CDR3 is CVSSEGGTHIGETQYF. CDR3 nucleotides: TGTGTCAGCAGCGAGGGAGGGACTCACATAGGAGAGACCCAGTACTTC.

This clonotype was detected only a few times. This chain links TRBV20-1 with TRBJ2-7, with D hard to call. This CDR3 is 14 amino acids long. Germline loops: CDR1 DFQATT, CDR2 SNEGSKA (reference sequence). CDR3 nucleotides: TGCAGCCCTACTTCCGGTGGATCGGGTCGCGAGCAGTACTTC. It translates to CSPTSGGSGREQYF.

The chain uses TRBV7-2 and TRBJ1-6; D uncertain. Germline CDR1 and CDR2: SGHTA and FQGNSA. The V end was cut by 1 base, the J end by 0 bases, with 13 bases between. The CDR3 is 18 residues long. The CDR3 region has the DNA TGTGCCAGCAGCTTAGTTCACACTCTGAGCTCCTATAATTCACCCCTCCACTTT. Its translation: CASSLVHTLSSYNSPLHF.

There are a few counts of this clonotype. CDR3: CASSVEVSYEQYF. The CDR3 DNA is TGCGCCAGCAGTGTGGAGGTGTCCTACGAGCAGTACTTC. The chain is built from TRBV10-2 and TRBJ2-7, with a tentative D call TRBD2 (5 bases). Germline V gene lookup returns CDR1 WSHSY and CDR2 SAAADI. Trimming took 4 bases from V and 1 from J, leaving 8 bases between them. CDR3 size: 13 residues.

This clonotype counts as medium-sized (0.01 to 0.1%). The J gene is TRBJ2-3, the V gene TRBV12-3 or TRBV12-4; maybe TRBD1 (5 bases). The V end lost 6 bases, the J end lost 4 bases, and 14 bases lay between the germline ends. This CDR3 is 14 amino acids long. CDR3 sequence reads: CASRFGAPADTQYF. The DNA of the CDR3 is TGTGCCAGCAGATTTGGGGCGCCCGCAGATACGCAGTATTTT.

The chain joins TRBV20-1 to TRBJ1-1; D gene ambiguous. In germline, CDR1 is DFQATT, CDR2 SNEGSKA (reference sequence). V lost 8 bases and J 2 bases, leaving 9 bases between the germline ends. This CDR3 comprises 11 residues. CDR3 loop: CSIRANTEAFF. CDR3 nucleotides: TGCAGTATCCGGGCAAACACTGAAGCTTTCTTT.

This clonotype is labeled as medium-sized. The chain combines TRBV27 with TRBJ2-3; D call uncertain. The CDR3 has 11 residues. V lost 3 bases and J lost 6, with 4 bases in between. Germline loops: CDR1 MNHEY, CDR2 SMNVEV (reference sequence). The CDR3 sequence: CASSFLDTQYF. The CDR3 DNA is TGTGCCAGCAGTTTTTTGGATACGCAGTATTTT.

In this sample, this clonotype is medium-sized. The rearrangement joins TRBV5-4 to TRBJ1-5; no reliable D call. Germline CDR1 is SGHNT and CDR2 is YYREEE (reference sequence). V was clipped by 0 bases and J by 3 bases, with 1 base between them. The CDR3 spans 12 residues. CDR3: CASSLDNQPQHF. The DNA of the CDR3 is TGTGCCAGCAGCTTGGACAATCAGCCCCAGCATTTT. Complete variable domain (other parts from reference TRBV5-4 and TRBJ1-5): ETGVTQSPTHLIKTRGQQVTLRCSSQSGHNTVSWYQQALGQGPQFIFQYYREEENGRGNFPPRFSGLQFPNYSSELNVNALELDDSALYLCASSLDNQPQHFGDGTRLSIL.

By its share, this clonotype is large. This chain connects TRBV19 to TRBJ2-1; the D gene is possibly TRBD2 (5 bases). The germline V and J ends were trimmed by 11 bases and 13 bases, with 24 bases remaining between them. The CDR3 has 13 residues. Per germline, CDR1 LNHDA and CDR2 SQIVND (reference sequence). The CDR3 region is CASSLPGSLYQFF. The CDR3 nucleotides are TGTGCCTCCTCCCTGCCGGGGAGTCTATATCAGTTCTTC.

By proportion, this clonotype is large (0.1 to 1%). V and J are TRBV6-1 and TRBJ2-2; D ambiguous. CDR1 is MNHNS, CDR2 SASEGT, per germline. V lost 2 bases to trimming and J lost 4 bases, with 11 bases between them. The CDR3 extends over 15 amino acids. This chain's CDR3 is CASSEFYKATGELFF. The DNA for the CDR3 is TGTGCCAGCAGTGAATTTTACAAGGCCACCGGGGAGCTGTTTTTT.

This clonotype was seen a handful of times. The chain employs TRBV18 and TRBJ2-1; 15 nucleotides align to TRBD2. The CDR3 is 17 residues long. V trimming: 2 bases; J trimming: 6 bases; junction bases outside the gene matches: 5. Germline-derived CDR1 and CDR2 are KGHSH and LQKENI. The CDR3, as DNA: TGTGCCAGCTCACCATCCGGGACTAGCGGGGGGCTCAATGAGCAGTTCTTC. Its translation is CASSPSGTSGGLNEQFF.

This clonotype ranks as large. The CDR3 DNA follows: TGTGCCAGCAGTGACCCCGGGAGTATTCTCTCCTACGAGCAGTACTTC. Its protein product is CASSDPGSILSYEQYF. The chain has TRBV6-1 and TRBJ2-7, with D possibly TRBD2 on 6 matching bases. This CDR3 region has 16 residues. Trimming stripped 3 bases from V and 0 bases from J, with 15 bases between. Per the germline V gene, CDR1 is MNHNS and CDR2 is SASEGT.

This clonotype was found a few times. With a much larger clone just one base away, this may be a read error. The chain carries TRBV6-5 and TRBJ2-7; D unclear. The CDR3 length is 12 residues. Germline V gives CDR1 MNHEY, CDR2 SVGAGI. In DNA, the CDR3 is TGTACCAGCAGTTATCCTAGTTACGAGCAGTACTTC. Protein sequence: CTSSYPSYEQYF.

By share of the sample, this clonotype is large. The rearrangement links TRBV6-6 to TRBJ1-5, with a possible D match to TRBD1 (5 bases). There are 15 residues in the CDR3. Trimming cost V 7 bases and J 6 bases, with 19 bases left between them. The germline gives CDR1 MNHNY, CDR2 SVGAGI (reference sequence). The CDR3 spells CASTLRVQGGQPQHF. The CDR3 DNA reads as TGTGCCAGCACCCTTAGGGTGCAGGGCGGTCAGCCCCAGCATTTT.

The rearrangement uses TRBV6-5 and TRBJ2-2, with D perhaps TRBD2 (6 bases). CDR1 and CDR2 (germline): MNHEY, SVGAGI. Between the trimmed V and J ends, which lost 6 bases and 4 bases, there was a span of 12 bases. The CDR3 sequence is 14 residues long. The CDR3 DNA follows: TGTGCCAGCAGCTTGCGGGATGGCACCGGGGAGCTGTTTTTT. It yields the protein CASSLRDGTGELFF.

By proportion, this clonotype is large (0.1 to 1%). CDR3 in DNA: TGTGCCAGCAGTGGGACTGTGGGTACAGATACGCAGTATTTT. Translation gives CASSGTVGTDTQYF. The rearrangement joins TRBV6-4 to TRBJ2-3, with D tentatively TRBD2 (5 bases). Germline CDR1 MRHNA, CDR2 SNTAGT. The V and J ends lost 4 bases and 3 bases respectively, with 11 bases between them. The CDR3 covers 14 residues.

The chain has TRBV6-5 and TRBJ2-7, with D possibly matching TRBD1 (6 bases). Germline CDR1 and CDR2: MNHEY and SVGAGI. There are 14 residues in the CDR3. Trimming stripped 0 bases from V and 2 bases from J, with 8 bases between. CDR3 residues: CASSYSTGTYEQYF. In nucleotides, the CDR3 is TGTGCCAGCAGTTACTCGACAGGAACCTACGAGCAGTACTTC.

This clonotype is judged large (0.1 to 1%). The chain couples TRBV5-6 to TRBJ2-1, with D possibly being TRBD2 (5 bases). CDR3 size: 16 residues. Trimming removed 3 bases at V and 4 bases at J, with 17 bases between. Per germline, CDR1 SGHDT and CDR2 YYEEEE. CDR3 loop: CASSSWTPKFYNEQFF. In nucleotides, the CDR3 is TGTGCCAGCAGCTCCTGGACTCCGAAGTTTTACAATGAGCAGTTCTTC.

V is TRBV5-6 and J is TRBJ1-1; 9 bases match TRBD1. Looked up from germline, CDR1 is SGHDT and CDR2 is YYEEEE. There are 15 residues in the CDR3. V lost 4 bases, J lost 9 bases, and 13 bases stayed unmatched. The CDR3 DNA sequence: TGTGCCAGCAGCCCAGGTTCGAGGGACAGGGTGAAAGCTTTCTTT. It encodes CASSPGSRDRVKAFF.

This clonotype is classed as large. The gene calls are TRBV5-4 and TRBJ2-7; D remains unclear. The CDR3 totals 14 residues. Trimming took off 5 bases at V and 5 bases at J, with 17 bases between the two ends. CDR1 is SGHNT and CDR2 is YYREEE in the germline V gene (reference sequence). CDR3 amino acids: CASRAEVGKDEQYF. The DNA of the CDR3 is TGTGCCAGCAGGGCAGAGGTAGGGAAAGACGAGCAGTACTTC.

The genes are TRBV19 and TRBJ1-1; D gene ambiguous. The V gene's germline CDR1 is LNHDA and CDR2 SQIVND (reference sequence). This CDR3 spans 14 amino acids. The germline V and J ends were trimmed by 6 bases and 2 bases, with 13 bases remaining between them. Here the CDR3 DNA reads TGTGCCAGTAGCGTCGCAGGAGTAAACACTGAAGCTTTCTTT. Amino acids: CASSVAGVNTEAFF.

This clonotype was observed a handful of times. CDR3 amino acids: CASSSGSNNNEQFF. The CDR3 coding sequence is TGCGCCAGCAGTAGCGGGAGCAATAACAATGAGCAGTTCTTC. The chain employs TRBV5-1 and TRBJ2-1; 9 positions agree with TRBD2. CDR3 length: 14 amino acids. Germline lookup yields CDR1 SGHRS and CDR2 YFSETQ. V dropped 5 bases and J dropped 5; count of bases not matched to a gene: 5.

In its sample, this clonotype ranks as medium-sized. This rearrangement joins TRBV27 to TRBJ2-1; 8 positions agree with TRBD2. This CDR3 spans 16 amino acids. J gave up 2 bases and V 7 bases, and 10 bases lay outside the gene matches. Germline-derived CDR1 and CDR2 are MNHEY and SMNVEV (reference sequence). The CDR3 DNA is TGTGCCAGCAAATTGGGGGCGGGAGGCACCTACAATGAGCAGTTCTTC. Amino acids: CASKLGAGGTYNEQFF.

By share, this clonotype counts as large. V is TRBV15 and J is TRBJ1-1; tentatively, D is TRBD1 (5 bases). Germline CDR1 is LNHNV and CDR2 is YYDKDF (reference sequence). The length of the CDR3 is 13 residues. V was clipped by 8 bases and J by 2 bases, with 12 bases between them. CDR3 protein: CATGRGGNTEAFF. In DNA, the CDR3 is TGTGCCACCGGACGGGGGGGAAACACTGAAGCTTTCTTT.

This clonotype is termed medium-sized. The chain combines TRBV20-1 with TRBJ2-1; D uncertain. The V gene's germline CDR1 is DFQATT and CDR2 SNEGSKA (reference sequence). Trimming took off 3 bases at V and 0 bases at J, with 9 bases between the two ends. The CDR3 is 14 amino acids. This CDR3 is CSASWQVSYNEQFF. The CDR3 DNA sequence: TGCAGTGCTAGCTGGCAGGTCTCCTACAATGAGCAGTTCTTC.